Here is one T cell receptor (beta chain) with its context. This entry is derived from a study of cytomegalovirus exposure and HLA in healthy donors. Primers for the PCR totalled 60 Vbeta and 13 Jbeta. The assay was immunoSEQ multiplex PCR, and TCRdb's table has in-frame clones only and misses some. This sample has 160,000 or so clones, with around four fifths found just once. V lost 2 bases, J lost 2 bases, and 13 bases lay in between. Germline V gene sequence: CDR1 MNHNS, CDR2 SASEGT. The CDR3 length is 16 residues. This clonotype originated in a woman in her twenties or thirties in good health and CMV-seronegative. Sample: PBMCs. The chain employs TRBV6-1 and TRBJ1-3; D not certain. For the CDR3, the DNA is TGTGCCAGCAGTGAAAGAGCGGTGGGTCCTGGAAACACCATATATTTT. As protein: CASSERAVGPGNTIYF.